These 28 T cell receptor beta chains were all obtained from the same sample, sequenced in a study of T cells in Graves' hyperthyroidism and ophthalmopathy. The CDR3 regions of TCR beta were amplified from RNA transcripts. Researchers ran a first-round RT-PCR on the TCR CDR3 using the HTBI primer set. TCRdb independently ran MiXCR on the multiplex PCR reads; one entry per CDR3 protein. This sample has 750,000 to 950,000 distinct CDR3 sequences, with roughly 40% found just once. The sequencing sample was made of blood. These receptor sequences come from a man younger than 35 with Graves' hyperthyroidism.

With regard to this clonotype: A clone one base away is much larger, so this may be a read error. The V and J genes are TRBV9 and TRBJ2-5; TRBD1 aligns across 7 bases. This CDR3 contains 14 residues. Germline assignment: CDR1 SGDLS and CDR2 YYNGEE. The CDR3 nucleotides read TGTGCCAGCAGCGTCCGACAGGGCCAAGGGACCCAGTACTTC. It encodes CASSVRQGQGTQYF.

The V call is TRBV20-1, the J call TRBJ2-5; tentative D call: TRBD1 (7 bases). V was cut by 0 bases and J by 7 bases, with 18 bases left in between. This CDR3 has 15 amino acids. Per the germline V gene, CDR1 is DFQATT and CDR2 is SNEGSKA (reference sequence). The CDR3: CSARDVGTARGTQYF. The CDR3 coding sequence is TGCAGTGCTAGAGATGTCGGGACAGCGCGGGGGACCCAGTACTTC.

Only a few counts were recorded for this clonotype. CDR3 sequence reads: CASSSTGTNTGELFF. The CDR3 DNA is TGTGCCAGCAGTTCGACAGGAACGAACACCGGGGAGCTGTTTTTT. This chain links TRBV12-3 or TRBV12-4 with TRBJ2-2; TRBD1 is a possible D gene (6 bases). V lost 4 bases and J lost 0, with 9 bases in between. The CDR3 sequence is 15 residues long.

This clonotype was seen only a few times. The chain has TRBV14 and TRBJ2-7, with 7 bases fitting TRBD2. Germline V gives CDR1 SGHDN, CDR2 FVKESK. The junction had 8 bases not matched to a gene; V was cut back by 0 bases and J by 0 bases. CDR3 length: 17 amino acids. CDR3 sequence: CASSQDSSGINSYEQYF. The CDR3, as DNA: TGTGCCAGCAGCCAAGATTCGAGCGGGATAAACTCCTACGAGCAGTACTTC.

The V call is TRBV15, the J call TRBJ1-1; 9 bases fit TRBD1. V trimming: 8 bases; J trimming: 1 base; junction bases outside the gene matches: 5. This CDR3 is built from 14 residues. Germline CDR1 is LNHNV and CDR2 is YYDKDF (reference sequence). As DNA, the CDR3 is TGTGCCACCGGGACAGGGCCCCGGAACACTGAAGCTTTCTTT. It specifies CATGTGPRNTEAFF.

The rearrangement uses TRBV25-1 and TRBJ1-3; 8 bases agree with TRBD1. CDR1 and CDR2 (germline): MGHDK, SYGVNS. The CDR3 runs 16 residues. V lost 5 bases, J lost 0 bases, and 6 bases stayed unmatched. In DNA form, the CDR3 reads TGTGCCAGCAGTTGGGACAGGCTGTCCTCTGGAAACACCATATATTTT. Its translation is CASSWDRLSSGNTIYF.

The rearrangement joins TRBV5-6 to TRBJ1-1; 8 nucleotides agree with TRBD1. CDR3 length: 15 residues. Per the germline V gene, CDR1 is SGHDT and CDR2 is YYEEEE. V shed 4 bases and J 4 bases; nucleotides not matched to a gene: 9. Here the CDR3 reads CASSTGQGASTEAFF. The CDR3 nucleotides are TGTGCCAGCAGCACTGGTCAGGGGGCATCCACTGAAGCTTTCTTT.

About this clonotype itself: The junction does not match germline at one end; this may be a read error. The chain carries TRBV12-3 or TRBV12-4 and TRBJ2-5; D is unclear. The CDR3 runs 12 residues. CDR3 sequence (DNA): TGTGCCAGCACTTTATTTGGGAAGACCCAGTACTTC. Residues: CASTLFGKTQYF.

The gene calls are TRBV15 and TRBJ2-5; no clear D gene. There are 13 residues in the CDR3. V lost 1 base to trimming and J lost 9 bases, with 12 bases between them. CDR1 LNHNV and CDR2 YYDKDF come from the germline V gene (reference sequence). CDR3 DNA: TGTGCCACCAGCAGAGCAACGGATCAGCCCCAGTACTTC. Translated, it gives CATSRATDQPQYF.

There are many counts of this clonotype. The rearrangement uses TRBV2 and TRBJ1-2; D unresolved. V was cut by 10 bases and J by 0 bases, with 12 bases left in between. The CDR3 consists of 13 residues. Germline CDR1 and CDR2: SNHLY and FYNNEI. Here the CDR3 DNA reads TGTGCCAACCCCCGGGCCTCTAACTATGGCTACACCTTC. It translates to CANPRASNYGYTF.

This chain joins TRBV29-1 and TRBJ2-1; D uncertain. The CDR3 runs to 11 residues. CDR1 is SQVTM and CDR2 is ANQGSEA in the germline V gene. Between the trimmed V and J ends, which lost 3 bases and 6 bases, there was a span of 6 bases. CDR3 in amino acids: CSVEWSNEQFF. CDR3 nucleotides: TGCAGCGTTGAGTGGTCCAATGAGCAGTTCTTC.

The genes are TRBV25-1 and TRBJ1-3, with a possible D match to TRBD1 (5 bases). The CDR3 extends over 15 amino acids. Trimming removed 8 bases from V and 0 bases from J, with 14 bases in between. The germline V gene has CDR1 MGHDK and CDR2 SYGVNS. CDR3: CASSVDSNSGNTIYF. The CDR3 DNA follows: TGTGCCAGCTCAGTAGACAGCAACTCTGGAAACACCATATATTTT.

A word on this clonotype: A read error is possible here, since a much larger clone lies one base away. The chain is built from TRBV29-1 and TRBJ2-5, with 7 bases that match TRBD2. CDR1 is SQVTM, CDR2 ANQGSEA, per germline. The CDR3 is 14 amino acids. The junction had 13 bases not matched to a gene; V was cut back by 6 bases and J by 6 bases. The chain's CDR3 is CSVRGEASGKTQYF. The CDR3 nucleotides are TGCAGCGTCCGAGGTGAGGCTAGCGGAAAGACCCAGTACTTC. Full variable domain (outside the CDR3, taken from reference TRBV29-1 and TRBJ2-5): SAVISQKPSRDICQRGTSLTIQCQVDSQVTMMFWYRQQPGQSLTLIATANQGSEATYESGFVIDKFPISRPNLTFSTLTVSNMSPEDSSIYLCSVRGEASGKTQYFGPGTRLLVL.

Turning to this clonotype: This may come from a read error, since a much larger clone is one base off. V usage is TRBV7-2 and J usage is TRBJ1-3; no clear D gene. Germline lookup yields CDR1 SGHTA and CDR2 FQGNSA. This CDR3 has 15 amino acids. The CDR3 is CASSYTGGSGSTIYF. Written as DNA, the CDR3 is TGTGCCAGCAGCTATACGGGAGGCTCTGGAAGCACCATATATTTT.

The chain couples TRBV7-9 to TRBJ2-2; weak D call: TRBD2 (5 bases). The V gene's germline CDR1 is SEHNR and CDR2 FQNEAQ (reference sequence). Trimming took 7 bases from V and 3 from J, leaving 12 bases between them. The CDR3 has 14 residues. The CDR3 DNA reads TGTGCCAGCACCTCATTGGAGGACACCGGGGAGCTGTTTTTT. Translated, it gives CASTSLEDTGELFF. Based on the CDR3 plus reference TRBV7-9 and TRBJ2-2, the full variable domain is DTGVSQNPRHKITKRGQNVTFRCDPISEHNRLYWYRQTLGQGPEFLTYFQNEAQLEKSRLLSDRFSAERPKGSFSTLEIQRTEQGDSAMYLCASTSLEDTGELFFGEGSRLTVL.

This clonotype was found a few times. V is TRBV12-3 or TRBV12-4 and J is TRBJ2-2; either TRBD1 or TRBD2 may supply D (6 bases each). The CDR3 is 14 amino acids. Trimming removed 6 bases from V and 3 bases from J, with 11 bases in between. CDR3 region: CASRYREDTGELFF. The CDR3 DNA reads TGTGCCAGCAGGTACAGGGAGGACACCGGGGAGCTGTTTTTT.

The rearrangement joins TRBV7-6 to TRBJ2-2; TRBD2 is a possible D gene (5 bases). From germline, CDR1 is SGHVS and CDR2 FNYEAQ. CDR3 length: 15 amino acids. V was trimmed by 5 bases and J by 4 bases, leaving 14 bases between them. The CDR3 DNA reads as TGTGCCAGCAGCCCCACCCCACTAGGCACCGGGGAGCTGTTTTTT. Its translation is CASSPTPLGTGELFF.

The chain carries TRBV20-1 and TRBJ2-7, with D uncertain. The CDR3 runs to 14 residues. V was shortened by 8 bases and J by 3 bases, with 20 bases between the two germline ends. Per the germline V gene, CDR1 is DFQATT and CDR2 is SNEGSKA (reference sequence). As DNA, the CDR3 is TGCAGTACGACTGGTAGTAGCTCTCTCTACGAGCAGTACTTC. Translating gives CSTTGSSSLYEQYF.

V is TRBV6-5 and J is TRBJ1-6; no firm D call. Germline CDR1 and CDR2: MNHEY and SVGAGI. The CDR3 sequence is 12 residues long. Trimming took 7 bases from V and 7 from J, leaving 8 bases between them. Here the CDR3 reads CASTSSNSPLHF. In DNA form, the CDR3 reads TGTGCCAGCACCAGCAGCAATTCACCCCTCCACTTT.

This chain connects TRBV7-2 to TRBJ1-6; 9 bases are a match to TRBD1. The trim removed 4 bases at V and 9 bases at J, leaving 7 bases unmatched. This CDR3 has 15 amino acids. Germline V CDR1 and CDR2: SGHTA, FQGNSA. CDR3 coding DNA: TGTGCCAGCAGCTCAGTCGCGGGACAGGGTTCACCCCTCCACTTT. Translated, it gives CASSSVAGQGSPLHF.

This clonotype was detected ten times or more. The chain has TRBV29-1 and TRBJ1-1; TRBD1 matches 8 bases. After removal of 4 bases from V and 7 bases from J, the junction contained 11 bases not matched to a gene. Germline CDR1 reads SQVTM; CDR2 reads ANQGSEA. The CDR3 has 14 amino acids. Here the CDR3 reads CSVGGTGSYDEAFF. As DNA, the CDR3 is TGCAGCGTTGGCGGGACAGGTTCGTATGATGAAGCTTTCTTT.

The chain joins TRBV12-3 or TRBV12-4 to TRBJ2-7; D is perhaps TRBD2 (5 bases). This CDR3 spans 14 amino acids. The ends were cut back, 3 bases at V and 3 bases at J, with 12 bases in the middle. CDR3 sequence reads: CASSLRHRDYEQYF. Here the CDR3 DNA reads TGTGCCAGCAGTTTGAGGCATCGGGACTACGAGCAGTACTTC.

The chain is built from TRBV2 and TRBJ2-5; 7 bases map to TRBD1. The germline CDR1 and CDR2 sequences are SNHLY and FYNNEI. After removal of 11 bases from V and 4 bases from J, the junction contained 4 bases not matched to a gene. The CDR3 covers 11 residues. The CDR3 DNA reads as TGTGCCCCGACAGGGTCAGAGACCCAGTACTTC. The encoded protein is CAPTGSETQYF. The variable domain in full, completed from reference TRBV2 and TRBJ2-5, reads EPEVTQTPSHQVTQMGQEVILRCVPISNHLYFYWYRQILGQKVEFLVSFYNNEISEKSEIFDDQFSVERPDGSNFTLKIRSTKLEDSAMYFCAPTGSETQYFGPGTRLLVL.

The chain is built from TRBV20-1 and TRBJ1-1, with D uncertain. CDR3 size: 12 residues. Trimming removed 7 bases from V and 4 bases from J, with 13 bases in between. Germline V CDR1 and CDR2: DFQATT, SNEGSKA (reference sequence). The CDR3 is CSGVEMSTEAFF. The CDR3 region has the DNA TGCAGTGGAGTGGAGATGAGCACTGAAGCTTTCTTT.

This clonotype showed up just a few times. The chain joins TRBV2 to TRBJ2-6; 8 bases are a match to TRBD1. Trimming at V came to 4 bases and at J to 2 bases, leaving 1 base not matched to a gene. Germline loops: CDR1 SNHLY, CDR2 FYNNEI. The CDR3 contains 15 residues. Here the CDR3 reads CASSAGGAGANVLTF. The CDR3 nucleotides are TGTGCCAGCAGTGCAGGGGGCGCTGGGGCCAACGTCCTGACTTTC.

This clonotype was counted many times. The chain joins TRBV10-3 to TRBJ1-1; D perhaps matches TRBD1 (5 bases). Germline CDR1 and CDR2: ENHRY and SYGVKD. This CDR3 comprises 15 residues. Trimming shortened V by 7 bases and J by 3 bases, and 18 bases separated the two germline ends. The CDR3 DNA sequence: TGTGCCATCACCGCGGAGGGCCGAGGGGACACTGAAGCTTTCTTT. Its protein is CAITAEGRGDTEAFF.

V and J are TRBV7-2 and TRBJ2-2; 7 bases are a match to TRBD2. Germline V gene data show CDR1 as SGHTA and CDR2 as FQGNSA. CDR3 length: 15 amino acids. V gave up 5 bases and J gave up 4 bases; unmatched junction bases: 7. The CDR3 loop is CASSHNGLGTGELFF. The CDR3, as DNA: TGTGCCAGCAGCCATAACGGACTAGGCACCGGGGAGCTGTTTTTT.

This clonotype was counted many times. The J gene is TRBJ1-2, the V gene TRBV29-1; 7 bases are a match to TRBD1. The V gene's germline CDR1 is SQVTM and CDR2 ANQGSEA. V shed 6 bases and J 3 bases; nucleotides not matched to a gene: 1. The CDR3 has 11 amino acids. As DNA, the CDR3 is TGCAGCGTGGGGACAGACTATGGCTACACCTTC. It specifies CSVGTDYGYTF.